Included here is one T cell receptor (beta chain) sequence, with context. As yet, its antigen is unknown. CDR3 size: 16 residues. The ends lost 3 bases at V and 7 bases at J; junction bases unmatched: 16. In germline, CDR1 is DFQATT, CDR2 SNEGSKA (reference sequence). Sequencing of TCR beta was performed on blood CD8+ and CD4+ T cells. Purification of the CD8+ and CD4+ T cells relied on negative isolation, and TEMRA cells underwent FACS enrichment. Reverse transcription used roughly 0.5 to 1 ug RNA and random hexamers. Amplification of TCR beta CDR3 by immunoSEQ multiplex PCR spanned 54 Vbeta and 13 Jbeta. TCRdb independently ran MiXCR on the immunoSEQ multiplex PCR reads; one entry per CDR3 protein. The sample yields just over 150,000 distinct CDR3 sequences, 95% to 96% seen once. These data originate in a study of CD8 T cells in Susac syndrome. Whole-study results and caveats: The authors acknowledged that the study's TCR sequencing and HLA analysis involved relatively few individuals.

The clonotype comes from a human donor with multiple sclerosis. The sequenced material came from CD8+ T cells from PBMCs. The V call is TRBV20-1, the J call TRBJ2-7, with TRBD2 identical over 9 bases. The CDR3 nucleotides are TGCAGTGCTAGGCCCCGTAATAGCGGGGGTTTGTGGGAGCAGTACGTC. This encodes CSARPRNSGGLWEQYV.